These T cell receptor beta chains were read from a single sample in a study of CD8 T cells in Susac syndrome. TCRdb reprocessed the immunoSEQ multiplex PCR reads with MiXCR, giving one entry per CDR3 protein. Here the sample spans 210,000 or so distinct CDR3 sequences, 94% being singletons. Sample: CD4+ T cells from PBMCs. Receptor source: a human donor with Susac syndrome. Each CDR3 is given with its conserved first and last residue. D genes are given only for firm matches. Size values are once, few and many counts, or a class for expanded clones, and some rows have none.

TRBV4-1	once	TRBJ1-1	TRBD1	TGCGCCAGCAGCCAGCAGGGGGGGATGAACACTGAAGCTTTCTTT	CASSQQGGMNTEAFF
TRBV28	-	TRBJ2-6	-	TGTGCCAGCAGTTTCTGGCTAGCGGGGGCCAACGTCCTGACTTTC	CASSFWLAGANVLTF
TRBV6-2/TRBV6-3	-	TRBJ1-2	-	TGTGCCAGCAACGACGGATCAGCTAACTATGGCTACACCTTC	CASNDGSANYGYTF
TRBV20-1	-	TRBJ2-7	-	TGCAGTGCTAGTAATCAGGCCTACGAGCAGTACTTC	CSASNQAYEQYF
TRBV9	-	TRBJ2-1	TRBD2	TGTGCCAGCAGCGAGGGACTAGCACCGGGTGAGCAGTTCTTC	CASSEGLAPGEQFF
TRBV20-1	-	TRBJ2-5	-	TGCAGTGCTGGAACTAGTCGGGAGACCCAGTACTTC	CSAGTSRETQYF
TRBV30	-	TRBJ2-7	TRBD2	TGTGCCTGGAGTTACGGCGGGGGAACCTACGAGCAGTACTTC	CAWSYGGGTYEQYF
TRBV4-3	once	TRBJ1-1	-	TGCGCCAGCAGCCAAGATATTGGATACACTGAAGCTTTCTTT	CASSQDIGYTEAFF
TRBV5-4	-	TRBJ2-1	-	TGTGCCAGCAGCTTGGAACAGCTGTACAATGAGCAGTTCTTC	CASSLEQLYNEQFF
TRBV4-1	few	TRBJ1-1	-	TGCGCCAGCAGCCGCGGGATCGGGGATGGCACTGAAGCTTTCTTT	CASSRGIGDGTEAFF
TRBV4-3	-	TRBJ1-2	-	TGCGCCAGCAGCCAAGGAGATTCCCCATTCTTTAACTATGGCTACACCTTC	CASSQGDSPFFNYGYTF
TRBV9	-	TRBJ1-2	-	TGTGCCAGCAGCGTAGACGGGGCGCTTGGCTACACCTTC	CASSVDGALGYTF
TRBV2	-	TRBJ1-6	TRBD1	TGTGCCAGCAGTCCGGAAGGGGGCAGGGGTTCACCCCTCCACTTT	CASSPEGGRGSPLHF
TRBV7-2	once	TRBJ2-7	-	TGTGCCAGCAGCTTGATCGGGTCAGACGAGCAGTACTTC	CASSLIGSDEQYF
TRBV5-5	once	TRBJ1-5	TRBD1	TGTGCCAGCAGCTTGGTGGACAGGGGTGGTCAGCCCCAGCATTTT	CASSLVDRGGQPQHF
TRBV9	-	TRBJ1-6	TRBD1	TGTGCCAGCAGCTCCGGGACAGGGCGGGATTCACCCCTCCACTTT	CASSSGTGRDSPLHF
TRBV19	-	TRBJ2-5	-	TGTGCCAGTAGTCGGGGAGGCCATGGAGAGACCCAGTACTTC	CASSRGGHGETQYF
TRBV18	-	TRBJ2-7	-	TGTGCCAGCTCACCGGCGGACGAGCAGTACTTC	CASSPADEQYF
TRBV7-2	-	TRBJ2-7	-	TGTGCCAGCAGCATTACAGGGACCCCCCACGAGCAGTACTTC	CASSITGTPHEQYF